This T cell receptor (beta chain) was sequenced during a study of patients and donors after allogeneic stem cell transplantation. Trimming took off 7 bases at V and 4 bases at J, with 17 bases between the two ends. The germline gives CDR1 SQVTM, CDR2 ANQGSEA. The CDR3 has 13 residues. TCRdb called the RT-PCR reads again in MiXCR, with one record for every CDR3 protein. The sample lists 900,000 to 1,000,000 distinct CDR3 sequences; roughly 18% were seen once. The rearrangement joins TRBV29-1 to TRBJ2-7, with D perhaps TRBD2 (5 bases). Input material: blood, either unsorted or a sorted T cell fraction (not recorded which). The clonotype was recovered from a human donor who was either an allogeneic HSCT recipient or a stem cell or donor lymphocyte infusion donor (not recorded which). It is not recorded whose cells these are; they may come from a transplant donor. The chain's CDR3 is CSAVRGSFYEQYF. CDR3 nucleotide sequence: TGCAGCGCAGTCCGAGGGAGTTTTTACGAGCAGTACTTC.